This TCR beta chain was identified during a study of cytomegalovirus exposure and HLA in healthy donors. As for the study in general: Genotyping of 400 or so donors showed that 80% to 90% belonged to the Caucasian-associated ancestry cluster.

Of note for this clone: Its antigen is currently unknown.

The donors, nominally healthy at sampling, likely had unrecorded immune exposures. The PCR employed 60 Vbeta primers together with 13 Jbeta primers. Repertoires were generated with immunoSEQ multiplex PCR, while TCRdb's copy carries only in-frame clones and drops some. This sample has about 160,000 clones, with about 68% found just once. Findings of the study overall: Later analysis found that TCR beta chains associated with HLA were more clonally expanded than other, equally common chains. In presence/absence analyses, roughly uniform sequencing depth across donors was assumed.

This sequence originates from a female donor in good health and CMV-seronegative. Material for sequencing was PBMCs.

The CDR3 here is CASSPEGQGGNIQYF. DNA of the CDR3: TGTGCCAGCAGTCCCGAAGGACAGGGCGGAAACATTCAGTACTTC. The V call is TRBV6-5, the J call TRBJ2-4, with TRBD1 matching over 8 bases. From germline, CDR1 is MNHEY and CDR2 SVGAGI. The CDR3 loop spans 15 amino acids. V lost 5 bases, J lost 6 bases, and 9 bases stayed unmatched.